This T cell receptor beta chain emerged from a study of Graves' ophthalmopathy and Graves' hyperthyroidism. The table lists this clonotype with many counts. The target antigen is unknown. Amplification from RNA transcripts yielded the TCR beta CDR3 regions. An opening RT-PCR round employed HTBI primers and preceded a second-round multiplex PCR. MiXCR, applied by TCRdb to the multiplex PCR reads, yields one record per CDR3 protein. Counted here are hundreds of thousands of distinct CDR3 sequences, roughly 39% occurring once; the ten biggest clones make up more than 2.5%. Reliance was placed on clinical symptoms, serum thyroxine, TRAb, thyroid ultrasound and orbital computed tomography for diagnosis. Someone took the PBMCs out of less than 11 ml of fresh peripheral blood. Notes on the study in general: Ophthalmopathy progression was predicted with 55% to 71% sensitivity and approximately 72% specificity. Using a 13-signature model, the authors split ophthalmopathy from stable hyperthyroidism, with roughly 90% sensitivity and 65% to 82% specificity.

The sample was peripheral blood. This clonotype originated in an adult man with Graves' ophthalmopathy.

This CDR3 reads CASKGPSGTEAFF. CDR3 coding DNA: TGTGCCAGCAAGGGACCCTCGGGGACTGAAGCTTTCTTT. The chain couples TRBV25-1 to TRBJ1-1; maybe TRBD1 (5 bases). V was shortened by 7 bases and J by 5 bases, with 14 bases between the two germline ends. Germline V gene lookup returns CDR1 MGHDK and CDR2 SYGVNS. The CDR3 consists of 13 residues.